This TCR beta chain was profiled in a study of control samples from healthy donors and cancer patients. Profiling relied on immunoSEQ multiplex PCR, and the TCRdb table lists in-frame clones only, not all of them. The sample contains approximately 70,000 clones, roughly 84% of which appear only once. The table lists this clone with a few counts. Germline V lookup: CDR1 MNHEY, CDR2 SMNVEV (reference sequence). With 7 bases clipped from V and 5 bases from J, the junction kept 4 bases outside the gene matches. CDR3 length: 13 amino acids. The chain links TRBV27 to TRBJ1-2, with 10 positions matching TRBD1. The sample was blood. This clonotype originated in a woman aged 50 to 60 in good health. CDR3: CASTRGQGYGYTF. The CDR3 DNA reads TGTGCCAGCACCCGGGGACAGGGGTATGGCTACACCTTC.